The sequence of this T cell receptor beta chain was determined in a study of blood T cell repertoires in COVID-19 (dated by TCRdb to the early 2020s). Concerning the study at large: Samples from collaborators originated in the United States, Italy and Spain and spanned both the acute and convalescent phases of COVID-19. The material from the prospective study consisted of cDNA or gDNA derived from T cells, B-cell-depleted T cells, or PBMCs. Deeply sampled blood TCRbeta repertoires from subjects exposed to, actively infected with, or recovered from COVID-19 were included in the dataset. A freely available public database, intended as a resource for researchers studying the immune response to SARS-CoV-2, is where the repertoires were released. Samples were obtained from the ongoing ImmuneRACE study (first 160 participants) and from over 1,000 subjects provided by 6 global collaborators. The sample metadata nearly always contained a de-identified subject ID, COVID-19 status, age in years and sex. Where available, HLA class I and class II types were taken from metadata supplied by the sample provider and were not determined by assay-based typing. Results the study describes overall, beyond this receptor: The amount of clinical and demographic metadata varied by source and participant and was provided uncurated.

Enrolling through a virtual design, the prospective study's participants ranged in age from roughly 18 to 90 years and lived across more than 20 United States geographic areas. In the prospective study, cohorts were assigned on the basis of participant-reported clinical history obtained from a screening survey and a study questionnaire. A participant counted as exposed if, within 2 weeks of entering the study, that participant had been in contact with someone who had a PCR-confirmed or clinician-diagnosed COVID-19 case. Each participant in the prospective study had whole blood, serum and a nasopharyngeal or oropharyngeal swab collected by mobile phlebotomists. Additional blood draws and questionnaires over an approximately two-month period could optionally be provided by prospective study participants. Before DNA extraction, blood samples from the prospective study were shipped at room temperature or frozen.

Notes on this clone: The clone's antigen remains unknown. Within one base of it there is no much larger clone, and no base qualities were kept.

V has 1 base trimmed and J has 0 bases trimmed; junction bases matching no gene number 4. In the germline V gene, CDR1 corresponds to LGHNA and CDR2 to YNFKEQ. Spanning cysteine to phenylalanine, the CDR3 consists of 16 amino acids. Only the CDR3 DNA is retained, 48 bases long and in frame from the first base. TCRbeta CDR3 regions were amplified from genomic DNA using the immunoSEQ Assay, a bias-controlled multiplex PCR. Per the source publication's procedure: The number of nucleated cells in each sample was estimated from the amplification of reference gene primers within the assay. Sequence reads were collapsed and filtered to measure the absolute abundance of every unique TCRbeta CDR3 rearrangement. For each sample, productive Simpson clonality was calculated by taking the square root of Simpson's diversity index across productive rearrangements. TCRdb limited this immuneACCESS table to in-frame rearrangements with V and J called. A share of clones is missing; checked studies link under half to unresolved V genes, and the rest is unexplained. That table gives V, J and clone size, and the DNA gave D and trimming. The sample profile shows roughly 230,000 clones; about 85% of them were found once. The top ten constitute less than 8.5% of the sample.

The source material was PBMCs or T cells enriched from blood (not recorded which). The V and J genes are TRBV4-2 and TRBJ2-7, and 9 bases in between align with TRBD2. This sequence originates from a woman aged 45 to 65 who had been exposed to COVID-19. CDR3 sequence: CASSQASGDSSYEQYF. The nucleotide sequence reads TGTGCCAGCAGCCAAGCTAGCGGGGACAGCTCCTACGAGCAGTACTTC.